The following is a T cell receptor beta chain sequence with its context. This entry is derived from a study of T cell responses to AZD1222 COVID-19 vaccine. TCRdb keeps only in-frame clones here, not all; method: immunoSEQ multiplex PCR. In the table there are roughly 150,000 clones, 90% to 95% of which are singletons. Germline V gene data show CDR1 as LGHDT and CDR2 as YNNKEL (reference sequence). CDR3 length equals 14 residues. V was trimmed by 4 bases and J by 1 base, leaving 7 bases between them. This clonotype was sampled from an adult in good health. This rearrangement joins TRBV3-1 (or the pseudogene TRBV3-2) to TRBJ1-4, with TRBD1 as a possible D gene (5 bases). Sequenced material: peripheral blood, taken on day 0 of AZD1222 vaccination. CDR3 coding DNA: TGTGCCAGCAGCCCAGACAGAACTAATGAAAAACTGTTTTTT. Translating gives CASSPDRTNEKLFF.